The rows below give T cell receptor beta chains drawn from one sample of a study of cytomegalovirus exposure and HLA in healthy donors. The protocol was immunoSEQ multiplex PCR, while the TCRdb copy is restricted to in-frame clones and leaves out a portion. In the table there are 200,000 to 250,000 clones, around 86% of which are singletons. Sequenced: PBMCs. These receptors were obtained from a woman aged 18-29 years in good health and CMV-seropositive. Both conserved end residues are part of each CDR3. A D gene is named only where the DNA matches it firmly. Size is stated for part of the rows, as once, few or many counts, or as a class when the clone is expanded.

j_gene: TRBJ1-2
d_gene: NA
v_gene: TRBV5-1
abundance: once
CDR3aa: CASSLLGRANYGYTF
CDR3nt: TGCGCCAGCAGCTTGTTGGGCAGGGCGAACTATGGCTACACCTTC

j_gene: TRBJ2-7
d_gene: TRBD1
v_gene: TRBV27
abundance: NA
CDR3aa: CASSLSYRGGYEQYF
CDR3nt: TGTGCCAGCAGTTTATCGTACAGGGGTGGGTACGAGCAGTACTTC

j_gene: TRBJ1-5
d_gene: NA
v_gene: TRBV27
abundance: NA
CDR3aa: CASSLGGSNQPQHF
CDR3nt: TGTGCCAGCAGTTTAGGAGGGAGCAATCAGCCCCAGCATTTT

j_gene: TRBJ1-1
d_gene: NA
v_gene: TRBV30
abundance: NA
CDR3aa: CAWSVNFVTEAFF
CDR3nt: TGTGCCTGGAGTGTAAACTTTGTCACTGAAGCTTTCTTT

j_gene: TRBJ2-5
d_gene: NA
v_gene: TRBV29-1
abundance: NA
CDR3aa: CSVWTGGNQETQYF
CDR3nt: TGCAGCGTATGGACTGGCGGAAATCAAGAGACCCAGTACTTC

j_gene: TRBJ2-1
d_gene: TRBD2
v_gene: TRBV28
abundance: once
CDR3aa: CASRGSSHSGRGNEQFF
CDR3nt: TGTGCCAGCAGAGGCAGCTCCCATAGCGGGAGAGGCAATGAGCAGTTCTTC

j_gene: TRBJ1-1
d_gene: NA
v_gene: TRBV28
abundance: few
CDR3aa: CASRTGIEDTEAFF
CDR3nt: TGTGCCAGCCGCACAGGGATTGAGGACACTGAAGCTTTCTTT

j_gene: TRBJ2-2
d_gene: TRBD1
v_gene: TRBV7-9
abundance: NA
CDR3aa: CASSPGGNTGELFF
CDR3nt: TGTGCCAGCAGCCCAGGGGGGAACACCGGGGAGCTGTTTTTT

j_gene: TRBJ1-1
d_gene: TRBD1
v_gene: TRBV14
abundance: few
CDR3aa: CASSQVLGQGLVEAFF
CDR3nt: TGTGCCAGCAGCCAAGTTTTGGGACAGGGCTTGGTTGAAGCTTTCTTT

j_gene: TRBJ1-1
d_gene: NA
v_gene: TRBV19
abundance: NA
CDR3aa: CASSYEQNTEAFF
CDR3nt: TGTGCCAGTAGTTATGAGCAAAACACTGAAGCTTTCTTT

j_gene: TRBJ2-1
d_gene: NA
v_gene: TRBV7-6
abundance: NA
CDR3aa: CATSELFLHNEQFF
CDR3nt: TGTGCCACCTCGGAGTTATTTCTCCACAATGAGCAGTTCTTC

j_gene: TRBJ2-3
d_gene: NA
v_gene: TRBV2
abundance: NA
CDR3aa: CASSKGTDTQYF
CDR3nt: TGTGCCAGCAGCAAGGGGACAGATACGCAGTATTTT

j_gene: TRBJ1-1
d_gene: TRBD1
v_gene: TRBV28
abundance: NA
CDR3aa: CASRSRDRLNTEAFF
CDR3nt: TGTGCCAGCAGGTCCCGGGACAGATTGAACACTGAAGCTTTCTTT

j_gene: TRBJ2-6
d_gene: TRBD1
v_gene: TRBV5-1
abundance: NA
CDR3aa: CASRDRESGANVLTF
CDR3nt: TGCGCCAGCAGAGACAGGGAGTCTGGGGCCAACGTCCTGACTTTC

j_gene: TRBJ2-2
d_gene: TRBD1
v_gene: TRBV9
abundance: NA
CDR3aa: CASSVSIETGETGELFF
CDR3nt: TGTGCCAGCAGCGTTAGTATCGAGACAGGGGAAACCGGGGAGCTGTTTTTT

j_gene: TRBJ2-7
d_gene: TRBD1
v_gene: TRBV9
abundance: NA
CDR3aa: CASSVGLQGSSYEQYF
CDR3nt: TGTGCCAGCAGCGTAGGTCTACAGGGGAGCTCCTACGAGCAGTACTTC

j_gene: TRBJ1-2
d_gene: TRBD1
v_gene: TRBV19
abundance: NA
CDR3aa: CATPAGGGVDGYTF
CDR3nt: TGTGCCACCCCTGCGGGAGGGGGCGTGGATGGCTACACCTTC

j_gene: TRBJ1-5
d_gene: NA
v_gene: TRBV28
abundance: NA
CDR3aa: CASSLRGHQPQHF
CDR3nt: TGTGCCAGCAGTTTAAGGGGTCATCAGCCCCAGCATTTT

j_gene: TRBJ2-1
d_gene: NA
v_gene: TRBV7-3
abundance: NA
CDR3aa: CASSLNHWVGADNEQFF
CDR3nt: TGTGCCAGCAGCTTAAACCACTGGGTGGGGGCTGACAATGAGCAGTTCTTC

j_gene: TRBJ2-6
d_gene: NA
v_gene: TRBV7-9
abundance: NA
CDR3aa: CASSWFAGALGANVLTF
CDR3nt: TGTGCCAGCAGCTGGTTTGCGGGGGCGCTCGGGGCCAACGTCCTGACTTTC

j_gene: TRBJ2-5
d_gene: TRBD2
v_gene: TRBV19
abundance: few
CDR3aa: CASSMLTGGETQYF
CDR3nt: TGTGCCAGTAGTATGTTAACCGGGGGGGAGACCCAGTACTTC

j_gene: TRBJ2-7
d_gene: NA
v_gene: TRBV7-6
abundance: NA
CDR3aa: CASSLRGSAYEQYF
CDR3nt: TGTGCCAGCAGCTTACGGGGTTCAGCCTACGAGCAGTACTTC

j_gene: TRBJ2-7
d_gene: TRBD2
v_gene: TRBV30
abundance: once
CDR3aa: CAWSVLGLAVYEQYF
CDR3nt: TGTGCCTGGAGTGTTCTGGGACTAGCGGTTTACGAGCAGTACTTC

j_gene: TRBJ2-1
d_gene: TRBD2
v_gene: TRBV30
abundance: NA
CDR3aa: CAWSVRLAGGNEQFF
CDR3nt: TGTGCCTGGAGTGTACGACTAGCGGGAGGAAATGAGCAGTTCTTC

j_gene: TRBJ1-1
d_gene: NA
v_gene: TRBV5-6
abundance: NA
CDR3aa: CASSLVPGYSMNTEAFF
CDR3nt: TGTGCCAGCAGCTTGGTCCCAGGATATTCAATGAACACTGAAGCTTTCTTT

j_gene: TRBJ2-7
d_gene: NA
v_gene: TRBV5-5
abundance: NA
CDR3aa: CASSEVAATYEQYF
CDR3nt: TGTGCCAGCAGCGAAGTAGCGGCAACTTACGAGCAGTACTTC

j_gene: TRBJ2-7
d_gene: NA
v_gene: TRBV5-1
abundance: NA
CDR3aa: CASSLGRVSGSYEQYF
CDR3nt: TGCGCCAGCAGCTTGGGTCGCGTATCGGGCTCCTACGAGCAGTACTTC

j_gene: TRBJ1-4
d_gene: NA
v_gene: TRBV6-5
abundance: NA
CDR3aa: CASSYSQGRTNEKLFF
CDR3nt: TGTGCCAGCAGTTACTCGCAGGGTCGGACTAATGAAAAACTGTTTTTT